This T cell receptor (beta chain) was sequenced in a study of T-cell reconstitution after alpha-beta-depleted transplantation in children. General study findings and limits: Reportedly, alpha-beta T cells present about two months post-transplant originated from several hundred expanded clones of graft origin. At day 60, the high TCRbeta diversity found in some patients originated from recipient T cells and thymic progenitors that had survived. At one year after transplant, newly produced T cells mostly accounted for T-cell counts and diversity.

The TCRbeta library was prepared with unique molecular identifiers. TCRdb fed the PCR reads into MiXCR, producing one record per CDR3 protein. The sample consists of about 510,000 distinct CDR3 sequences, about 10% of them appearing once. As regards this clonotype: The antigen remains unidentified.

This specimen consisted of PBMCs, mostly from graft donor cells, obtained 180 days after TCRalphabeta/CD19-depleted stem cell transplant. This clonotype was sampled from a female patient between 2 and 15 years old who had a stem cell transplant for aplastic anemia, so the T cells may come from the graft donor.

Written as DNA, the CDR3 is TGCAGCGTCCACACACTAGCGACGTTCTACAATGAGCAGTTCTTC. It yields the protein CSVHTLATFYNEQFF. The chain employs TRBV29-1 and TRBJ2-1, with TRBD2 matching 7 bases. V lost 6 bases, J lost 3 bases, and 11 bases stayed unmatched. The CDR3 has 15 residues. CDR1 is SQVTM, CDR2 ANQGSEA, per germline.